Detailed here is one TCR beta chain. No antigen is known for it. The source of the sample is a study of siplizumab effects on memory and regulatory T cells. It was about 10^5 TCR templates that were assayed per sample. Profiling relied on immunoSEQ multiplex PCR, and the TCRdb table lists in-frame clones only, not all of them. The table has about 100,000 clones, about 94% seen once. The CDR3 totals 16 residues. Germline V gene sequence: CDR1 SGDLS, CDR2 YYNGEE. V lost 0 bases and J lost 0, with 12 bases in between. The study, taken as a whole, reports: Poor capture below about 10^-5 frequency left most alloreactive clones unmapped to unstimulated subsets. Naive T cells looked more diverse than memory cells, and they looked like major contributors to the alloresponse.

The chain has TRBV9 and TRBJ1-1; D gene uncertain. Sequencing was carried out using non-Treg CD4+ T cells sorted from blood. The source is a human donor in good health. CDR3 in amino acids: CASSVAPSGVNTEAFF. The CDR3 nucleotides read TGTGCCAGCAGCGTAGCCCCCAGTGGAGTGAACACTGAAGCTTTCTTT.